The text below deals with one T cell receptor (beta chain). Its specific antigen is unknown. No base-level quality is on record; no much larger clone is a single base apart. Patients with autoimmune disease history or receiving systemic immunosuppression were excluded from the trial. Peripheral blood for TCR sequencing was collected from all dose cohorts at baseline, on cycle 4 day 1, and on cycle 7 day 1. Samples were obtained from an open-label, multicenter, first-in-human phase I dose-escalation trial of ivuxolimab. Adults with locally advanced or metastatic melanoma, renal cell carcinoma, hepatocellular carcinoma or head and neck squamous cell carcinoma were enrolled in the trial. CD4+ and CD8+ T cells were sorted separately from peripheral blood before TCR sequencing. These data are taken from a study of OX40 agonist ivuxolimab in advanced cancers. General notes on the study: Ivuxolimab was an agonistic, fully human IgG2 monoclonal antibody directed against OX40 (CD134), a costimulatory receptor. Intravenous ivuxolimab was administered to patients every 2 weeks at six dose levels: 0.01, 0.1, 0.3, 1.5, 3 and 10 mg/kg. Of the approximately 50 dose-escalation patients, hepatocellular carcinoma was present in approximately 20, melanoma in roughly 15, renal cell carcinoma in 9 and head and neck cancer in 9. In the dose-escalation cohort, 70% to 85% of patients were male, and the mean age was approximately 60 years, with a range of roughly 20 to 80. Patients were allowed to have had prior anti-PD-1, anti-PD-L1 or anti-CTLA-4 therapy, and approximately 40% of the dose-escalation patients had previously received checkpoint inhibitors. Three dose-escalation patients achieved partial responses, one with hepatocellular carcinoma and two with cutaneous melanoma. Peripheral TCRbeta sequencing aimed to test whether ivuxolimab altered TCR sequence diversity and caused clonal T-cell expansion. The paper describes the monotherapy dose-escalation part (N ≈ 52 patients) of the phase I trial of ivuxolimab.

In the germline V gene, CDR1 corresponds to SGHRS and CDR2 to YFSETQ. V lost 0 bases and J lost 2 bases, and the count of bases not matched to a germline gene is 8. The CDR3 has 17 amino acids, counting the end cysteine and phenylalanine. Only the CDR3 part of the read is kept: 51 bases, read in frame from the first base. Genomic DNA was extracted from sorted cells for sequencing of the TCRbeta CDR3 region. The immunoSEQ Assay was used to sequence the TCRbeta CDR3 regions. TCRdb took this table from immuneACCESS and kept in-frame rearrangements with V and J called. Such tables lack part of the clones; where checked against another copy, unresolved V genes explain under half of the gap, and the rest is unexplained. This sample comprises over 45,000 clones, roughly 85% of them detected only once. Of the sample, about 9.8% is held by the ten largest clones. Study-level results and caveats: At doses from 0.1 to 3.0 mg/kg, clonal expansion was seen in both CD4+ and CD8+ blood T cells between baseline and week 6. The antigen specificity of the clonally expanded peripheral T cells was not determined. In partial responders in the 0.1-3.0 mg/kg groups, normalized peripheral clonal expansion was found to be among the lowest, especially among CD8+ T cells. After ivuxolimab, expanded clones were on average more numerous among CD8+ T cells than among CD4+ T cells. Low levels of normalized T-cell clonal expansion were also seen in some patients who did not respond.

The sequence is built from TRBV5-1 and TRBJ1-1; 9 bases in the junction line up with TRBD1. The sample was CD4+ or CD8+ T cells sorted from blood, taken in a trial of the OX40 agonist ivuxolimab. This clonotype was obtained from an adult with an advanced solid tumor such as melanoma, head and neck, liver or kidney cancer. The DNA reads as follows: TGCGCCAGCAGCTTGGTTAGTGGGACAGGGATAAACACTGAAGCTTTCTTT. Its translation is CASSLVSGTGINTEAFF.